One sample yielded the 32 T cell receptor beta chains listed below, sequenced in a study of molecular identifiers for immune sequencing clone quantification. One entry per CDR3 protein, called by TCRdb with MiXCR from the PCR reads. The sample comprises about 630,000 distinct CDR3 sequences, roughly 25% of which are singletons, and roughly 0.83% rests with the top ten. The sample was naive CD8+ T cells from blood, with Jurkat cell RNA spiked in. Subset here: FACS-sorted CD8+CD4-CCR7+CD45RA+ naive T cells. The receptor source for this set is a human donor in good health. Some libraries in this study had Jurkat cell RNA spiked in.

At least ten counts were recorded for this clonotype. The V gene is TRBV24-1, the J gene TRBJ2-2, with D uncertain. This CDR3 spans 13 amino acids. V was pared by 6 bases and J by 5 bases, with 9 bases between. Germline V gives CDR1 KGHDR, CDR2 SFDVKD. This chain's CDR3 is CATSQYKTGELFF. DNA for the CDR3: TGTGCCACCAGTCAGTACAAAACCGGGGAGCTGTTTTTT.

This clonotype was seen at least ten times. The chain employs TRBV12-3 or TRBV12-4 and TRBJ2-3, with 11 bases fitting TRBD2. The V and J ends lost 6 bases and 2 bases, in that order; junction bases with no gene match: 10. This CDR3 has 17 amino acids. The CDR3 loop reads CASRPILAGESTDTQYF. DNA for the CDR3: TGTGCCAGCAGACCAATACTAGCGGGAGAATCCACAGATACGCAGTATTTT.

The chain employs TRBV20-1 and TRBJ2-7; TRBD2 aligns across 10 bases. CDR3 length: 17 amino acids. The ends lost 0 bases at V and 4 bases at J; junction bases unmatched: 12. From germline, CDR1 is DFQATT and CDR2 SNEGSKA (reference sequence). In DNA, the CDR3 is TGCAGTGCTAGAGATTTTAGCGGGAGGAGTTTCGGGTACGAGCAGTACTTC. It encodes CSARDFSGRSFGYEQYF.

Worth noting for this clonotype: Possible read error: a much larger clone is one base away. The chain recombines TRBV19 with TRBJ1-5; the D is unclear. This CDR3 has 14 amino acids. CDR1 and CDR2 from the germline V gene are LNHDA and SQIVND (reference sequence). CDR3 amino acids: CTSSITVLGQPQHF. CDR3 bases: TGTACCAGTAGTATCACGGTCCTGGGTCAGCCCCAGCATTTT.

There are many counts of this clonotype. This CDR3 is CASSHPGVQSTDTQYF. For the CDR3, the DNA is TGCGCCAGCAGTCACCCGGGAGTACAGAGCACAGATACGCAGTATTTT. This rearrangement joins TRBV23-1 to TRBJ2-3; a weak D match, TRBD2 (6 bases). TRBV23-1 is marked as an open reading frame, function uncertain. The CDR3 runs to 16 residues. Trimming cost V 3 bases and J 0 bases, with 13 bases left between them.

V gene TRBV3-1 combines with J gene TRBJ2-7; D possibly matches TRBD1 or TRBD2 (5 bases each). The CDR3 extends over 14 amino acids. In germline, CDR1 is LGHDT, CDR2 YNNKEL (reference sequence). V shed 5 bases and J shed 2 bases, with 13 bases lying between them. The CDR3 coding sequence is TGTGCCAGCAGCATACGGGACGTTACCTACGAGCAGTACTTC. It yields the protein CASSIRDVTYEQYF.

In this sample, this clonotype turned up many times. J is TRBJ1-5 and V is TRBV7-2; D gene ambiguous. CDR1 is SGHTA and CDR2 is FQGNSA in the germline V gene. This CDR3 is built from 14 residues. V was trimmed by 5 bases and J by 4 bases, leaving 12 bases between them. CDR3 residues: CASSENLRNQPQHF. The DNA of the CDR3 is TGTGCCAGCAGCGAGAACTTAAGGAATCAGCCCCAGCATTTT.

A note on this clonotype: Its ends do not fully match the called genes, so a read error is possible. The rearrangement uses TRBV9 and TRBJ2-2; D possibly matches TRBD1 or TRBD2 (5 bases each). The germline V gene has CDR1 SGDLS and CDR2 YYNGEE. The CDR3 has 16 amino acids. The CDR3 is CASSVAWGRVTGELSF. Written as DNA, the CDR3 is TGTGCCAGCAGCGTAGCTTGGGGCAGGGTAACCGGGGAGCTGTCTTTT.

This clonotype occurred many times. The genes are TRBV30 and TRBJ2-6; no definite D call. The CDR3 consists of 14 residues. Trimming stripped 1 base from V and 0 bases from J, with 4 bases between. CDR1 is GTSNPN and CDR2 is SVGIG in the germline V gene (reference sequence). The CDR3 bases are TGTGCCTGGAGTGAGGGCTCTGGGGCCAACGTCCTGACTTTC. Protein product: CAWSEGSGANVLTF.

Remarks on this clonotype: Given a much more abundant clone one base away, this may be a read error. The chain carries TRBV20-1 and TRBJ2-2; maybe TRBD2 (5 bases). Trimming took 7 bases from V and 1 from J, leaving 10 bases between them. The CDR3 covers 13 residues. Germline lookup yields CDR1 DFQATT and CDR2 SNEGSKA (reference sequence). CDR3 protein: CSDKEVNTGELFF. The CDR3, as DNA: TGCAGTGATAAGGAGGTGAACACCGGGGAGCTGTTTTTT.

Only a few counts were recorded for this clonotype. The gene calls are TRBV6-2 or TRBV6-3 and TRBJ2-7, with TRBD1 identical over 10 bases. CDR3 length: 17 residues. J lost 3 bases, V lost 0 bases, and 8 bases had no gene match. The germline CDR1 and CDR2 sequences are MNHEY and SVGEGT. CDR3 coding DNA: TGTGCCAGCAGTTACTCAGATGTTGGGACAGGGGACTACGAGCAGTACTTC. This encodes CASSYSDVGTGDYEQYF.

This clonotype was found a few times. The chain recombines TRBV6-5 with TRBJ1-1; perhaps TRBD1 as D (5 bases). This CDR3 has 13 residues. Between the trimmed V and J ends, which lost 10 bases and 1 base, there was a span of 13 bases. Germline V lookup: CDR1 MNHEY, CDR2 SVGAGI. The DNA for the CDR3 is TGTGCCACTGGGGGGGATTGGAACACTGAAGCTTTCTTT. This gives the protein CATGGDWNTEAFF.

This clonotype was counted many times. The genes are TRBV6-6 and TRBJ2-7; D is ambiguous. This CDR3 has 14 amino acids. Between the trimmed V and J ends, which lost 0 bases and 4 bases, there was a span of 10 bases. CDR1 is MNHNY and CDR2 is SVGAGI in the germline V gene (reference sequence). CDR3 in amino acids: CASSYSSWGYEQYF. Here the CDR3 DNA reads TGTGCCAGCAGTTACTCGTCGTGGGGTTACGAGCAGTACTTC.

This clonotype has a handful of counts. The rearrangement joins TRBV29-1 to TRBJ2-2, with TRBD2 matching 15 bases. V shed 6 bases and J 5 bases; nucleotides not matched to a gene: 10. Germline CDR1 is SQVTM and CDR2 is ANQGSEA. This CDR3 region has 17 residues. The CDR3 DNA is TGCAGCGTCGCCTGGACTAGCGGGGGGGCGGGGACCGGGGAGCTGTTTTTT. Protein: CSVAWTSGGAGTGELFF.

The table lists this clonotype with many counts. The rearrangement uses TRBV28 and TRBJ2-7; 7 bases are shared with TRBD2. Trimming removed 4 bases from V and 6 bases from J; junction bases left unmatched: 6. The CDR3 extends over 13 amino acids. CDR1 MDHEN and CDR2 SYDVKM come from the germline V gene. The CDR3 is CASSSRSGTEQYF. CDR3 nucleotides: TGTGCCAGCAGTTCCCGGAGCGGGACCGAGCAGTACTTC.

This clonotype was seen ten or more times. The gene calls are TRBV5-6 and TRBJ2-2, with 9 nucleotides matching TRBD1. This CDR3 is built from 16 residues. In germline, CDR1 is SGHDT, CDR2 YYEEEE. The ends lost 3 bases at V and 1 base at J; junction bases unmatched: 4. The CDR3 DNA follows: TGTGCCAGCAGCTACAGGACAGGGGTGAACACCGGGGAGCTGTTTTTT. Protein: CASSYRTGVNTGELFF.

The rearrangement uses TRBV5-6 and TRBJ2-1; 7 bases line up with TRBD1. Germline V gene data show CDR1 as SGHDT and CDR2 as YYEEEE. V gave up 0 bases and J gave up 9 bases; unmatched junction bases: 6. The CDR3 has 14 residues. The CDR3 is CASSLARGSVEQFF. In DNA form, the CDR3 reads TGTGCCAGCAGCTTGGCCAGGGGGTCCGTTGAGCAGTTCTTC.

This clonotype came up many times. The CDR3 bases are TGTGCCAGCAGCACCGACCGATACGAGCAGTACTTC. As protein: CASSTDRYEQYF. The rearrangement links TRBV6-5 to TRBJ2-7; D unclear. The CDR3 covers 12 residues. The V gene's germline CDR1 is MNHEY and CDR2 SVGAGI. Trimming left V 6 bases short and J 4 bases short, with 10 bases between.

A few counts support this clonotype. V usage is TRBV27 and J usage is TRBJ2-7, with TRBD1 matching 10 bases. Germline V gene data show CDR1 as MNHEY and CDR2 as SMNVEV (reference sequence). V shed 0 bases and J 5 bases; nucleotides not matched to a gene: 4. There are 15 residues in the CDR3. The DNA of the CDR3 is TGTGCCAGCAGTTTATCCGGGGACAGGGGAGACGAGCAGTACTTC. Its translation: CASSLSGDRGDEQYF.

Many counts were recorded for this clonotype. This sequence joins TRBV12-3 or TRBV12-4 and TRBJ2-5; 9 bases align to TRBD2. There are 15 residues in the CDR3. Trimming at V came to 2 bases and at J to 0 bases, leaving 1 base not matched to a gene. The CDR3 loop reads CASSLSGGNQETQYF. Written as DNA, the CDR3 is TGTGCCAGCAGTTTAAGCGGGGGGAACCAAGAGACCCAGTACTTC.

As concerns this clonotype: Since a much larger clone is just one base distant, this may be a read error. V usage is TRBV28 and J usage is TRBJ2-1; D gene unclear. CDR1 and CDR2 from the germline V gene are MDHEN and SYDVKM. This CDR3 is built from 13 residues. The CDR3 spells CASRPASYNGQFF. The CDR3 nucleotides read TGTGCCAGCAGACCCGCCTCCTACAATGGGCAGTTCTTC.

The chain employs TRBV28 and TRBJ2-7; D is ambiguous. This CDR3 is 17 amino acids long. Per the germline V gene, CDR1 is MDHEN and CDR2 is SYDVKM. The V gene lost 1 base and the J gene lost 3 bases, with 19 bases spanning the gap. CDR3 sequence (DNA): TGTGCCAGCAGTTTATTTACCCCAAGGGTAGGCAACTACGAGCAGTACTTC. Its translation: CASSLFTPRVGNYEQYF.

The table lists this clonotype with a few counts. The chain couples TRBV12-3 or TRBV12-4 to TRBJ2-1; 9 nucleotides match TRBD1. The CDR3 length is 16 residues. V trimming: 7 bases; J trimming: 5 bases; junction bases outside the gene matches: 12. As DNA, the CDR3 is TGTGCCAGCAACAAACAGGGGACAGGGAACAACAATGAGCAGTTCTTC. Amino acid sequence: CASNKQGTGNNNEQFF.

Details on this clonotype: This may arise from a read error, as a much more abundant clone is one base away. CDR3 in DNA: TGCAGTGCTAGAGATTCGCAGACGACCCTCTACGAGCAGTACTTC. This codes for CSARDSQTTLYEQYF. V usage is TRBV20-1 and J usage is TRBJ2-7; D gene unclear. Germline-derived CDR1 and CDR2 are DFQATT and SNEGSKA (reference sequence). The CDR3 is made up of 15 amino acids. V was pared by 0 bases and J by 3 bases, with 15 bases between.

With respect to this clonotype: This may be a read error, as it is one base from a much larger clone. The chain uses TRBV7-9 and TRBJ2-5; D might be TRBD1 (6 bases). Germline lookup yields CDR1 SEHNR and CDR2 FQNEAQ (reference sequence). There are 14 residues in the CDR3. Here the CDR3 reads CASSGGQYQESQYF. CDR3 in DNA: TGTGCCAGCAGCGGAGGACAGTACCAAGAGTCCCAGTACTTC.

There are a few counts of this clonotype. The chain uses TRBV7-2 and TRBJ1-4, with D perhaps matching TRBD1 (5 bases). The V end was cut by 4 bases, the J end by 8 bases, with 23 bases between. The CDR3 loop spans 17 amino acids. From germline, CDR1 is SGHTA and CDR2 FQGNSA. This CDR3 is CASSSWGTALQREKLFF. The CDR3 DNA reads as TGTGCCAGCAGCTCCTGGGGGACCGCTCTCCAACGGGAAAAACTGTTTTTT. The variable domain in full, completed from reference TRBV7-2 and TRBJ1-4, reads GAGVSQSPSNKVTEKGKDVELRCDPISGHTALYWYRQSLGQGLEFLIYFQGNSAPDKSGLPSDRFSAERTGGSVSTLTIQRTQQEDSAVYLCASSSWGTALQREKLFFGSGTQLSVL.

The J gene is TRBJ2-7, the V gene TRBV3-1; 9 bases are a match to TRBD1. The length of the CDR3 is 15 residues. Germline loops: CDR1 LGHDT, CDR2 YNNKEL (reference sequence). Germline trimming cut 2 bases from V and 4 bases from J; bases unmatched to any gene: 6. Here the CDR3 DNA reads TGTGCCAGCAGCCAATTCACAGGGGGCTTGTACGAGCAGTACTTC. Protein: CASSQFTGGLYEQYF.

This clonotype occurred many times. The V gene is TRBV7-2, the J gene TRBJ2-7, with D perhaps matching TRBD1 (6 bases). The CDR3 runs to 13 residues. Germline CDR1 and CDR2: SGHTA and FQGNSA. Trimming left V 5 bases short and J 2 bases short, with 10 bases between. CDR3 nucleotide sequence: TGTGCCAGCAGCGCAGGGGTAGCCTACGAGCAGTACTTC. Translation gives CASSAGVAYEQYF.

This clonotype was detected only a few times. CDR3 in amino acids: CASSPTLGGVGEQYF. The CDR3 coding sequence is TGTGCCAGCAGTCCCACACTAGGAGGGGTGGGGGAGCAGTACTTC. The V and J genes are TRBV27 and TRBJ2-7; D is possibly TRBD2 (6 bases). Germline lookup yields CDR1 MNHEY and CDR2 SMNVEV (reference sequence). This CDR3 has 15 amino acids. V lost 5 bases and J 7 bases, leaving 21 bases between the germline ends.

This clonotype was detected ten times or more. The chain is built from TRBV2 and TRBJ2-3, with no clear D. Germline V gene sequence: CDR1 SNHLY, CDR2 FYNNEI. V shed 2 bases and J shed 2 bases, with 11 bases lying between them. The CDR3 has 15 amino acids. In nucleotides, the CDR3 is TGTGCCAGCAGTGAACGTACGACATTCACAGATACGCAGTATTTT. Protein sequence: CASSERTTFTDTQYF.

The sample holds many counts of this clonotype. The CDR3 bases are TGTGCCAGCAGTTATGCGAGGGACGGCTACACCTTC. Translating gives CASSYARDGYTF. J is TRBJ1-2 and V is TRBV6-6, with a weak D call TRBD1 (5 bases). Germline CDR1 is MNHNY and CDR2 is SVGAGI (reference sequence). The V end lost 3 bases, the J end lost 8 bases, and 10 bases lay between the germline ends. The CDR3 covers 12 residues.

This clonotype came up many times. The gene calls are TRBV20-1 and TRBJ1-4; a possible D gene is TRBD1 (5 bases). The V gene's germline CDR1 is DFQATT and CDR2 SNEGSKA (reference sequence). V was clipped by 7 bases and J by 11 bases, with 20 bases between them. The length of the CDR3 is 13 residues. In DNA form, the CDR3 reads TGCAGTGTTACGGACACTGGTGTTGCGAAACTGTTTTTT. Translated, it gives CSVTDTGVAKLFF.